The clone carrying this T cell receptor beta chain was counted once. Its cognate antigen is unknown. A junction end diverges from the germline sequence, so it may reflect a read error. It was RNA transcripts that yielded the amplified TCR beta CDR3 regions. During a first-round RT-PCR of the TCR CDR3, the HTBI primer set was used. TCRdb independently ran MiXCR on the multiplex PCR reads; one entry per CDR3 protein. Of around 760,000 distinct CDR3 sequences in the sample, approximately 36% are singletons; the top ten hold more than 25%. Germline values: CDR1 SGHVS, CDR2 FNYEAQ. This CDR3 contains 15 residues. This sample stems from a study of T cells in Graves' hyperthyroidism and ophthalmopathy. Findings and limits, study-wide: Ophthalmopathy was distinguished from stable hyperthyroidism by 13 V-J signatures.

In patients aged 18 to 65, hyperthyroidism was newly diagnosed, with duration under 2 months. Source material: blood. This chain links TRBV7-6 with TRBJ1-5; 9 bases line up with TRBD1. The TCR was taken from a woman aged 40 to 50 with Graves' hyperthyroidism. CDR3 DNA sequence: TGTGCTAGCAGCTTAGGCGGGACAGGGAGCCAGCCCCAGCATTTT. This sequence encodes CASSLGGTGSQPQHF.